This entry lists 11 T cell receptor beta chains sequenced from one sample in a study of T cells in Graves' hyperthyroidism and ophthalmopathy. RNA transcripts served as the template for amplifying TCR beta CDR3 regions. HTBI primers were employed in a first-round RT-PCR of the TCR CDR3. MiXCR was run by TCRdb on the multiplex PCR reads, yielding one entry per CDR3 protein. This sample has over 500,000 distinct CDR3 sequences, with approximately 14% found just once. Sequenced material: blood. Receptor source: a woman aged 40 to 50 with Graves' hyperthyroidism.

The rearrangement links TRBV6-1 to TRBJ2-4; 7 nucleotides align to TRBD1. The CDR3 is 13 residues long. The V and J ends lost 9 bases and 1 base, in that order; junction bases with no gene match: 3. CDR1 and CDR2 from the germline V gene are MNHNS and SASEGT. The CDR3 protein is CASKQGAKNIQYF. CDR3 nucleotides: TGTGCCAGTAAACAGGGGGCCAAAAACATTCAGTACTTC.

The chain joins TRBV18 to TRBJ1-2, with TRBD1 matching 8 bases. Germline V lookup: CDR1 KGHSH, CDR2 LQKENI. The CDR3 totals 14 residues. J gave up 6 bases and V 3 bases, and 6 bases lay outside the gene matches. This chain's CDR3 is CASSPAQGADGYTF. The CDR3 DNA reads TGTGCCAGCTCACCGGCGCAGGGGGCTGATGGCTACACCTTC. Using reference TRBV18 and TRBJ1-2 for the parts outside the CDR3, the full variable domain is NAGVMQNPRHLVRRRGQEARLRCSPMKGHSHVYWYRQLPEEGLKFMVYLQKENIIDESGMPKERFSAEFPKEGPSILRIQQVVRGDSAAYFCASSPAQGADGYTFGSGTRLTVV.

The chain is built from TRBV9 and TRBJ2-5; 9 bases align to TRBD2. The CDR3 covers 16 residues. Losses at the gene ends were 4 bases for V and 1 base for J; bases not matched to a gene: 8. Germline values: CDR1 SGDLS, CDR2 YYNGEE. CDR3 region: CASSLRAGGVQETQYF. DNA for the CDR3: TGTGCCAGCAGCCTCCGCGCGGGGGGGGTCCAAGAGACCCAGTACTTC.

CDR3 nucleotides: TGTGCCAGCACCGGCAGGGGTACCTACGAGCAGTACTTC. This sequence encodes CASTGRGTYEQYF. The V and J genes are TRBV6-2 or TRBV6-3 and TRBJ2-7, with TRBD1 as a possible D gene (6 bases). V was clipped by 7 bases and J by 2 bases, with 12 bases between them. Germline V gives CDR1 MNHEY, CDR2 SVGEGT. This CDR3 spans 13 amino acids.

The chain uses TRBV20-1 and TRBJ2-7; 12 bases align to TRBD2. CDR1 is DFQATT, CDR2 SNEGSKA, per germline (reference sequence). With 4 bases clipped from V and 7 bases from J, the junction kept 8 bases outside the gene matches. This CDR3 has 14 residues. CDR3 sequence (DNA): TGCAGTGCTACCACTAGCGGGGGGACGGGGGAGCAGTACTTC. Amino acids: CSATTSGGTGEQYF.

This clonotype was counted ten times or more. This chain links TRBV20-1 with TRBJ1-1; perhaps TRBD1 as D (6 bases). Per the germline V gene, CDR1 is DFQATT and CDR2 is SNEGSKA (reference sequence). Deletions cut 6 bases from V and 1 base from J, with 12 bases between. This CDR3 comprises 13 residues. The CDR3 coding sequence is TGCAGTGCCTCGGACAGACCGAACACTGAAGCTTTCTTT. Its translation: CSASDRPNTEAFF.

V gene TRBV28 combines with J gene TRBJ1-2; 10 bases match TRBD1. Trimming at V came to 4 bases and at J to 6 bases, leaving 8 bases not matched to a gene. The CDR3 sequence is 15 residues long. Germline V gene lookup returns CDR1 MDHEN and CDR2 SYDVKM. For the CDR3, the DNA is TGTGCCAGCAGTTCACCCCCGGGACAGGGGAATGGCTACACCTTC. It translates to CASSSPPGQGNGYTF.

This clonotype was seen more than once but under ten times. This chain connects TRBV5-8 to TRBJ2-7; TRBD2 agrees at 12 bases. With 4 bases clipped from V and 7 bases from J, the junction kept 12 bases outside the gene matches. Germline assignment: CDR1 SGHTS and CDR2 YDEGEE. The CDR3 contains 16 residues. CDR3 sequence (DNA): TGTGCCAGCAGCCTTGGGACTAGCGGGCCCTTGGGGGAGCAGTACTTC. Translating gives CASSLGTSGPLGEQYF.

This clonotype was found many times. CDR3 protein: CASSFAPEGNQPQHF. The DNA for the CDR3 is TGTGCCAGCAGTTTTGCCCCGGAGGGCAATCAGCCCCAGCATTTT. The gene calls are TRBV28 and TRBJ1-5; D uncertain. Germline V gives CDR1 MDHEN, CDR2 SYDVKM. Trimming shortened V by 3 bases and J by 2 bases, and 11 bases separated the two germline ends. The CDR3 covers 15 residues.

This clonotype was found a few times. Here the CDR3 reads CASAPGALYGYTF. CDR3 coding DNA: TGTGCCAGCGCCCCGGGTGCCCTCTATGGCTACACCTTC. The chain uses TRBV7-9 and TRBJ1-2; D unclear. The V and J ends lost 8 bases and 4 bases respectively, with 14 bases between them. CDR3 length equals 13 residues. Germline-derived CDR1 and CDR2 are SEHNR and FQNEAQ (reference sequence).

In its sample, this clonotype was seen many times. The CDR3 loop reads CASSPALAGGVSYEQYF. CDR3 in DNA: TGTGCCAGCTCACCAGCCTTAGCGGGAGGTGTCTCCTACGAGCAGTACTTC. The rearrangement uses TRBV18 and TRBJ2-7; 10 bases agree with TRBD2. This CDR3 is 17 amino acids long. The trim removed 2 bases at V and 0 bases at J, leaving 7 bases unmatched. The germline gives CDR1 KGHSH, CDR2 LQKENI.